One sample yielded the 18 T cell receptor beta chains listed below, sequenced in a study of T cell responses to AZD1222 COVID-19 vaccine. Sequencing used immunoSEQ multiplex PCR; TCRdb keeps in-frame clones, though not all of them. The sample records more than 80,000 clones, approximately 91% being singletons. The sequencing used peripheral blood, collected on day 0 of AZD1222 vaccination. The receptors derive from an adult in good health.

The chain has TRBV19 and TRBJ1-2, with 10 bases lining up with TRBD1. The CDR3 is 15 amino acids. Germline V gene lookup returns CDR1 LNHDA and CDR2 SQIVND (reference sequence). V shed 7 bases, J shed 5 bases, and the junction held 10 bases outside the gene matches. In DNA form, the CDR3 reads TGTGCCAGTAAAACCGGGACAGGGGTGTCTTATGGCTACACCTTC. Amino acids: CASKTGTGVSYGYTF.

The gene calls are TRBV9 and TRBJ1-3, with a weak D call TRBD1 (5 bases). Germline V lookup: CDR1 SGDLS, CDR2 YYNGEE. Trimming removed 0 bases at V and 2 bases at J, with 24 bases between. This CDR3 is 20 amino acids long. CDR3 nucleotides: TGTGCCAGCAGCGTAGGAACCCGGGTGAGGGGCGCGGTCCCTGGAAACACCATATATTTT. Encoded protein: CASSVGTRVRGAVPGNTIYF.

The V and J genes are TRBV9 and TRBJ2-2; D is unclear. The CDR3 is made up of 14 amino acids. Germline CDR1 SGDLS, CDR2 YYNGEE. Trimming took 0 bases from V and 6 from J, leaving 9 bases between them. The CDR3 DNA reads TGTGCCAGCAGCGTAGCGAGTTCCTCCGGGGAGCTGTTTTTT. It specifies CASSVASSSGELFF.

The chain couples TRBV3-1 (or the pseudogene TRBV3-2) to TRBJ2-7, with TRBD1 identical over 8 bases. The V and J ends lost 3 bases and 7 bases, in that order; junction bases with no gene match: 8. Germline-derived CDR1 and CDR2 are LGHDT and YNNKEL (reference sequence). The length of the CDR3 is 14 residues. Written as DNA, the CDR3 is TGTGCCAGCAGCCATGGGCAGGGGGCGAGTGAGCAGTACTTC. This codes for CASSHGQGASEQYF.

This chain links TRBV11-3 with TRBJ1-2, with 10 bases lining up with TRBD1. Germline V CDR1 and CDR2: SGHNT, YENEEA. The ends lost 9 bases at V and 8 bases at J; junction bases unmatched: 15. The CDR3 contains 15 residues. This CDR3 reads CASDNGTGDPKGYTF. CDR3 bases: TGTGCCAGTGATAACGGGACAGGGGACCCGAAGGGCTACACCTTC. Together with reference TRBV11-3 and TRBJ1-2, the CDR3 gives the full variable domain: EAGVVQSPRYKIIEKKQPVAFWCNPISGHNTLYWYLQNLGQGPELLIRYENEEAVDDSQLPKDRFSAERLKGVDSTLKIQPAELGDSAVYLCASDNGTGDPKGYTFGSGTRLTVV.

The genes are TRBV28 and TRBJ2-7; 9 bases are shared with TRBD2. CDR3 size: 14 residues. From germline, CDR1 is MDHEN and CDR2 SYDVKM. Losses at the gene ends were 7 bases for V and 0 bases for J; bases not matched to a gene: 4. The CDR3 DNA sequence: TGTGCCAGCATAAAAGCGGGGGGCTCCTACGAGCAGTACTTC. Its translation: CASIKAGGSYEQYF.

This clone appeared once. The chain combines TRBV5-6 with TRBJ2-5; TRBD1 or TRBD2 may be the D gene (5 bases each). CDR1 is SGHDT, CDR2 YYEEEE, per germline. The CDR3 runs 14 residues. Between the trimmed V and J ends, which lost 4 bases and 4 bases, there was a span of 14 bases. The CDR3 DNA follows: TGTGCCAGCAGCCCAGCTCAGAGGGGAGAGACCCAGTACTTC. The encoded protein is CASSPAQRGETQYF.

The V call is TRBV5-1, the J call TRBJ2-5; 9 bases are shared with TRBD1. In germline, CDR1 is SGHRS, CDR2 YFSETQ. Trimming removed 7 bases from V and 5 bases from J; junction bases left unmatched: 9. The CDR3 sequence is 14 residues long. This CDR3 reads CASAPGQGAETQYF. The CDR3 coding sequence is TGCGCCAGCGCCCCGGGACAGGGAGCGGAGACCCAGTACTTC.

By share, this clone counts as medium-sized. J is TRBJ2-7 and V is TRBV9; TRBD2 aligns across 9 bases. The CDR3 length is 14 residues. J gave up 2 bases and V 3 bases, and 3 bases lay outside the gene matches. Germline CDR1 is SGDLS and CDR2 is YYNGEE. CDR3 nucleotides: TGTGCCAGCAGCGCTAGCGGGGCCCCCTACGAGCAGTACTTC. Its translation: CASSASGAPYEQYF.

This chain links TRBV6-6 with TRBJ2-7; 12 bases match TRBD2. From germline, CDR1 is MNHNY and CDR2 SVGAGI (reference sequence). V gave up 10 bases and J gave up 7 bases; unmatched junction bases: 11. The CDR3 sequence is 14 residues long. Here the CDR3 reads CATLTSGGSSEQYF. The CDR3 DNA sequence: TGTGCCACCCTGACTAGCGGGGGTAGTAGTGAGCAGTACTTC.

The chain carries TRBV11-2 and TRBJ2-3; TRBD2 matches at 12 bases. Per germline, CDR1 SGHAT and CDR2 FQNNGV. V lost 3 bases, J lost 3 bases, and 7 bases stayed unmatched. The CDR3 loop spans 17 amino acids. This CDR3 reads CASSLSLAGGLTDTQYF. The DNA of the CDR3 is TGTGCCAGCAGCTTGTCACTAGCGGGGGGTTTAACAGATACGCAGTATTTT.

This sequence joins TRBV9 and TRBJ2-3; 10 bases line up with TRBD2. Germline V gene sequence: CDR1 SGDLS, CDR2 YYNGEE. The CDR3 totals 18 residues. Germline trimming cut 4 bases from V and 0 bases from J; bases unmatched to any gene: 11. The CDR3 protein is CASSLTRTSGLSTDTQYF. CDR3 DNA: TGTGCCAGCAGCCTCACTCGGACTAGCGGCCTCAGCACAGATACGCAGTATTTT.

CDR3 coding DNA: TGTGCCAGTAGTCCAGGGACAGGGACGAGAAACACCATATATTTT. It yields the protein CASSPGTGTRNTIYF. This rearrangement joins TRBV19 to TRBJ1-3; TRBD1 agrees at 9 bases. The germline CDR1 and CDR2 sequences are LNHDA and SQIVND (reference sequence). This CDR3 has 15 residues. V shed 5 bases, J shed 5 bases, and the junction held 7 bases outside the gene matches.

J is TRBJ2-2 and V is TRBV28; perhaps TRBD2 as D (7 bases). The CDR3 totals 15 residues. Germline assignment: CDR1 MDHEN and CDR2 SYDVKM. With 5 bases removed from V and 5 bases from J, the gap between germline ends came to 15 bases. CDR3 nucleotides: TGTGCCAGCAGTACCCAGGCGGGGGCAACCGGGGAGCTGTTTTTT. Protein product: CASSTQAGATGELFF.

The V and J genes are TRBV7-3 and TRBJ2-1; 7 bases line up with TRBD2. The CDR3 totals 14 residues. CDR1 and CDR2 from the germline V gene are SGHTA and FQGTGA. J lost 7 bases, V lost 3 bases, and 6 bases had no gene match. The CDR3 reads CASSFGTMGNEQFF. The CDR3 DNA sequence: TGTGCCAGCAGCTTCGGGACTATGGGAAATGAGCAGTTCTTC.

The chain uses TRBV4-1 and TRBJ1-3, with D unclear. The V end lost 5 bases, the J end lost 0 bases, and 11 bases lay between the germline ends. The V gene's germline CDR1 is MGHRA and CDR2 YSYEKL. The CDR3 runs 15 residues. The CDR3 reads CASSFDGISGNTIYF. The CDR3 bases are TGCGCCAGCAGCTTCGACGGAATCTCTGGAAACACCATATATTTT.

The V and J genes are TRBV9 and TRBJ1-1, with D perhaps TRBD1 (6 bases). The CDR3 runs 17 residues. V lost 3 bases, J lost 0 bases, and 18 bases lay in between. The germline V gene encodes CDR1 SGDLS and CDR2 YYNGEE. The CDR3 here is CASSGPRGDTLNTEAFF. The CDR3 region has the DNA TGTGCCAGCAGCGGCCCCCGAGGGGACACCCTGAACACTGAAGCTTTCTTT.

The chain combines TRBV10-3 with TRBJ2-1, with D possibly matching TRBD2 (5 bases). This CDR3 has 12 residues. The germline V gene encodes CDR1 ENHRY and CDR2 SYGVKD. Trimming removed 10 bases from V and 8 bases from J, with 15 bases in between. CDR3 protein: CATNGPADEQFF. DNA of the CDR3: TGTGCCACCAACGGCCCAGCGGATGAGCAGTTCTTC.